This T cell receptor beta chain was retrieved from a study of shared clonotypes between healthy human individuals. Notes on this clone: The antigen is not known.

CDR3 length: 15 residues. V was pared by 7 bases and J by 6 bases, with 20 bases between. CDR1 is MGHDK, CDR2 SYGVNS, per germline. Findings and limits, study-wide: Across a handful of donors, naive CD4 shared around 5.4%, naive CD8 3.5% to 4%, memory CD4 2% to 2.5%, memory CD8 0.4% to 0.5%. Only a few donors were included, so the genetic and exposure-history diversity represented was limited. Naive subsets generally had larger estimated richness than memory subsets.

Deep-level assay runs were performed. The assay was immunoSEQ multiplex PCR, and TCRdb's table has in-frame clones only and misses some. The sample consists of 2 million to 2.5 million clones, around 92% of them appearing once. Sample: naive CD4+ T cells from PBMCs. The sample's subset: CD45RA+ positively selected. This TCR came from a man aged 18 to 30 in good health. Some clones in this sample may be carry-over from other donors' samples. The gene calls are TRBV25-1 and TRBJ2-3; maybe TRBD1 (6 bases). The CDR3 loop is CASTRGQAAEDTQYF. CDR3 DNA sequence: TGTGCCAGCACCAGGGGTCAGGCAGCAGAGGATACGCAGTATTTT. The variable domain in full, with the rest retrieved from reference TRBV25-1 and TRBJ2-3, is EADIYQTPRYLVIGTGKKITLECSQTMGHDKMYWYQQDPGMELHLIHYSYGVNSTEKGDLSSESTVSRIRTEHFPLTLESARPSHTSQYLCASTRGQAAEDTQYFGPGTRLTVL.